These 13 T cell receptor beta chains share one sample of origin, sequenced in a study of shared clonotypes between healthy human individuals (dated by TCRdb to 2020 to 2022). Library prep was done by the immunoSEQ multiplex PCR assay. TCRdb re-hosts the immuneACCESS table, in-frame sequences only. Its copies lack some clones; in the studies checked, an unresolved V gene accounts for under half of them, and the cause for the rest is not known. In all, the sample holds fewer than 550,000 clones, and 75% to 80% of those were seen once. Clones ranked in the top ten supply 12% of the sample. Sequenced material: PBMCs. These receptors all stem from a woman aged 40 to 49 in good health. Some clones in this sample may be carry-over from other donors' samples.

The V call is TRBV19, the J call TRBJ2-3; TRBD1 is a possible D gene (6 bases). In germline, CDR1 is LNHDA, CDR2 SQIVND (reference sequence). V lost 5 bases and J lost 3, with 9 bases in between. The CDR3 has 13 amino acids. The CDR3 DNA sequence: TGTGCCAGTAGTCCGCAGGGGACAGATACGCAGTATTTT. The encoded protein is CASSPQGTDTQYF.

The rearrangement links TRBV5-6 to TRBJ2-1; 11 bases map to TRBD2. The germline CDR1 and CDR2 sequences are SGHDT and YYEEEE. The V and J ends lost 4 bases and 6 bases, in that order; junction bases with no gene match: 6. The CDR3 loop spans 15 amino acids. DNA of the CDR3: TGTGCCAGCAGCCGGCCTAGCGGGAGGTTCAATGAGCAGTTCTTC. Its translation: CASSRPSGRFNEQFF. Full variable domain (outside the CDR3, taken from reference TRBV5-6 and TRBJ2-1): DAGVTQSPTHLIKTRGQQVTLRCSPKSGHDTVSWYQQALGQGPQFIFQYYEEEERQRGNFPDRFSGHQFPNYSSELNVNALLLGDSALYLCASSRPSGRFNEQFFGPGTRLTVL.

This clone was seen many times. This chain links TRBV11-2 with TRBJ1-2, with 7 bases identical to TRBD1. CDR1 SGHAT and CDR2 FQNNGV come from the germline V gene. There are 12 residues in the CDR3. V lost 5 bases and J lost 8; bases outside the gene matches: 5. CDR3 loop: CASSPPGGGYTF. The CDR3 DNA reads TGTGCCAGCAGCCCCCCAGGGGGAGGCTACACCTTC.

This clone was recorded many times. This chain connects TRBV25-1 to TRBJ2-3; D unresolved. Trimming took 4 bases from V and 0 from J, leaving 11 bases between them. This CDR3 has 15 residues. The germline V gene has CDR1 MGHDK and CDR2 SYGVNS. The CDR3 is CASSAISTSTDTQYF. The CDR3, as DNA: TGTGCCAGCAGTGCAATCTCTACTAGCACAGATACGCAGTATTTT.

This chain joins TRBV15 and TRBJ1-5; D is unresolved. The CDR3 totals 16 residues. CDR1 and CDR2 (germline): LNHNV, YYDKDF (reference sequence). V shed 1 base and J shed 7 bases, with 17 bases lying between them. CDR3 loop: CATSRGPGPHRQPQHF. The CDR3 DNA is TGTGCCACCAGCAGAGGTCCCGGGCCGCATCGGCAGCCCCAGCATTTT.

The V and J genes are TRBV5-1 and TRBJ2-5, with D unresolved. The CDR3 is made up of 14 amino acids. In germline, CDR1 is SGHRS, CDR2 YFSETQ. Trimming pared 1 base from V and 7 bases from J, leaving 14 bases between. In DNA, the CDR3 is TGCGCCAGCAGCTTGTATCCGGCGTTTGGGACCCAGTACTTC. It yields the protein CASSLYPAFGTQYF.

The genes are TRBV4-1 and TRBJ2-1; TRBD2 is a possible D gene (5 bases). The germline V gene has CDR1 MGHRA and CDR2 YSYEKL. The CDR3 is 14 amino acids. Trimming stripped 3 bases from V and 10 bases from J, with 16 bases between. CDR3 region: CASSHPLGMFEQFF. CDR3 nucleotide sequence: TGCGCCAGCAGCCACCCACTAGGAATGTTCGAGCAGTTCTTC.

The table lists this clone with a few counts. The gene calls are TRBV27 and TRBJ2-1, with D maybe TRBD1 (6 bases). Between the trimmed V and J ends, which lost 6 bases and 2 bases, there was a span of 14 bases. Germline V CDR1 and CDR2: MNHEY, SMNVEV (reference sequence). This CDR3 has 15 residues. CDR3 nucleotides: TGTGCCAGCAGCCACGGGGCAGGGGCCTACAATGAGCAGTTCTTC. Protein: CASSHGAGAYNEQFF.

The CDR3, as DNA: TGTGCCAGCAGCTCCGGAACTAGCGGGAGGGTAGGGGAGACCCAGTACTTC. Its protein is CASSSGTSGRVGETQYF. The rearrangement joins TRBV11-2 to TRBJ2-5, with 13 bases aligning to TRBD2. CDR1 and CDR2 from the germline V gene are SGHAT and FQNNGV. V gave up 4 bases and J gave up 5 bases; unmatched junction bases: 10. The CDR3 loop spans 17 amino acids.

The V gene is TRBV6-1, the J gene TRBJ1-5; 7 nucleotides match TRBD1. The CDR3 length is 14 residues. V lost 2 bases and J lost 6; bases outside the gene matches: 4. The germline CDR1 and CDR2 sequences are MNHNS and SASEGT. CDR3 amino acids: CASSEWPGGQPQHF. The DNA of the CDR3 is TGTGCCAGCAGTGAATGGCCAGGGGGTCAGCCCCAGCATTTT.

This rearrangement joins TRBV19 to TRBJ1-4, with D maybe TRBD1 (6 bases). The length of the CDR3 is 15 residues. Trimming pared 6 bases from V and 5 bases from J, leaving 16 bases between. Looked up from germline, CDR1 is LNHDA and CDR2 is SQIVND (reference sequence). CDR3 protein: CASRRSDRGNEKLFF. CDR3 DNA: TGTGCCAGTAGACGATCGGACAGAGGAAATGAAAAACTGTTTTTT.

A single count supports this clone. The chain couples TRBV19 to TRBJ1-5; D remains ambiguous. Germline-derived CDR1 and CDR2 are LNHDA and SQIVND (reference sequence). This CDR3 has 12 residues. The ends were cut back, 5 bases at V and 2 bases at J, with 4 bases in the middle. The CDR3, as DNA: TGTGCCAGTAGTTTCCGCAATCAGCCCCAGCATTTT. Protein product: CASSFRNQPQHF. Using reference TRBV19 and TRBJ1-5 for the parts outside the CDR3, the full variable domain is DGGITQSPKYLFRKEGQNVTLSCEQNLNHDAMYWYRQDPGQGLRLIYYSQIVNDFQKGDIAEGYSVSREKKESFPLTVTSAQKNPTAFYLCASSFRNQPQHFGDGTRLSIL.

This clone has a handful of counts. The CDR3 region is CASSPAGQGANTEAFF. The CDR3 DNA sequence: TGTGCCAGCTCCCCGGCGGGGCAGGGGGCGAACACTGAAGCTTTCTTT. The gene calls are TRBV18 and TRBJ1-1, with 8 bases that match TRBD1. From germline, CDR1 is KGHSH and CDR2 LQKENI. Trimming removed 6 bases from V and 1 base from J; junction bases left unmatched: 10. CDR3 size: 16 residues.